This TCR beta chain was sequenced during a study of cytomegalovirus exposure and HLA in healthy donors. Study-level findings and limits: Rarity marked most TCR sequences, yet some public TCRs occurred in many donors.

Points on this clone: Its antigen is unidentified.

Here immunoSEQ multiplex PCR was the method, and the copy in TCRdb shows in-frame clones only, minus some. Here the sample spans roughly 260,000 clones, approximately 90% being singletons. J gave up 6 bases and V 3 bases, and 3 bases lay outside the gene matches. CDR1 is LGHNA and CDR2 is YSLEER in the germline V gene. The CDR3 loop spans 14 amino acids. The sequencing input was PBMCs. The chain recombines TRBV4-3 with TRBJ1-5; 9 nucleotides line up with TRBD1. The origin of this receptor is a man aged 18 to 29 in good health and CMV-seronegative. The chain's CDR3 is CASSQGQGGQPQHF. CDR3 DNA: TGCGCCAGCAGCCAGGGACAGGGCGGTCAGCCCCAGCATTTT.